This T cell receptor beta chain was found in a study of blood T cell repertoires in COVID-19. Study overall: Sites in the United States, Italy and Spain provided acute and convalescent COVID-19 samples. PBMCs, B-cell-depleted T cells, or T cells were the source of the cDNA or gDNA that made up the material.

In the source study's methods: Amplifying reference gene primers gave estimates of nucleated cell counts. TCRdb's table, derived via immunoSEQ multiplex PCR, lists solely in-frame clones and lacks some. The V and J calls and clone size come from that table; D and trimming were worked out from the DNA. Among about 89,000 clones listed, 75% to 85% were seen once. V was pared by 3 bases and J by 4 bases, with 2 bases of the junction left unmatched. CDR3 length equals 14 residues. The germline CDR1 and CDR2 sequences are SGHVS and FNYEAQ. The origin of this receptor is a woman aged 80 or over with acute or convalescent COVID-19. Sequenced: peripheral blood. The chain recombines TRBV7-6 with TRBJ2-5; 10 nucleotides line up with TRBD2. The CDR3 spells CASSLQREGETQYF. The CDR3 DNA is TGTGCCAGCAGCTTGCAGCGGGAGGGAGAGACCCAGTACTTC.